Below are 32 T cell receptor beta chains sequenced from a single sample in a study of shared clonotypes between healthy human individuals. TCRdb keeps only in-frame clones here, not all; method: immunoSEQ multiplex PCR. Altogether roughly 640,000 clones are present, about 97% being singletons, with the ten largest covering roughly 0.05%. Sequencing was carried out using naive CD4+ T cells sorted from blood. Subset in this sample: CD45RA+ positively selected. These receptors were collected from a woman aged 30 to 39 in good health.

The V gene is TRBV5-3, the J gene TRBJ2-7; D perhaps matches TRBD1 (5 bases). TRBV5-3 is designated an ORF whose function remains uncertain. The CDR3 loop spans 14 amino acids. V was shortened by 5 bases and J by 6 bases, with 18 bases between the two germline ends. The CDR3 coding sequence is TGTGCCAGAAGTAAGCCGGGCCCCCAGGGCGAGCAGTACTTC. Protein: CARSKPGPQGEQYF.

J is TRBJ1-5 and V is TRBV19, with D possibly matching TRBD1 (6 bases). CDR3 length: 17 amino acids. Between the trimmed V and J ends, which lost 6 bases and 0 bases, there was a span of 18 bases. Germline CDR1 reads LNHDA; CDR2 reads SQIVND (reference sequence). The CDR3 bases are TGTGCCAGTAGACCCTCGGGACATCCGAATAGCAATCAGCCCCAGCATTTT. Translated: CASRPSGHPNSNQPQHF.

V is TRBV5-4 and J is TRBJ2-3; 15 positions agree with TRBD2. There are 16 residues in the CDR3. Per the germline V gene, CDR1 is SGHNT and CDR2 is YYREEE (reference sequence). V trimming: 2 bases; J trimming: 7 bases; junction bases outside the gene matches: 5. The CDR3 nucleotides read TGTGCCAGCAGCTTTCCCGGACTAGCGGGAGGGAATACGCAGTATTTT. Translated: CASSFPGLAGGNTQYF. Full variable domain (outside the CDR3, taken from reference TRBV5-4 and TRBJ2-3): ETGVTQSPTHLIKTRGQQVTLRCSSQSGHNTVSWYQQALGQGPQFIFQYYREEENGRGNFPPRFSGLQFPNYSSELNVNALELDDSALYLCASSFPGLAGGNTQYFGPGTRLTVL.

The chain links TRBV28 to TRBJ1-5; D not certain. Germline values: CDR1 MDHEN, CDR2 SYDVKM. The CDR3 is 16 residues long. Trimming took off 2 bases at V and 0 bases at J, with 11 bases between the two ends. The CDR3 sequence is CASSLTDENSNQPQHF. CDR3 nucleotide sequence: TGTGCCAGCAGTTTAACAGACGAAAATAGCAATCAGCCCCAGCATTTT.

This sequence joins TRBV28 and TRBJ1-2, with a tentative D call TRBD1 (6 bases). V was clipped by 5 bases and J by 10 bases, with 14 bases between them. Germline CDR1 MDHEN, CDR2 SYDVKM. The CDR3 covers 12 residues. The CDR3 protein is CASSQTGLVYTF. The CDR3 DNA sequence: TGTGCCAGCAGTCAGACAGGCCTCGTCTACACCTTC.

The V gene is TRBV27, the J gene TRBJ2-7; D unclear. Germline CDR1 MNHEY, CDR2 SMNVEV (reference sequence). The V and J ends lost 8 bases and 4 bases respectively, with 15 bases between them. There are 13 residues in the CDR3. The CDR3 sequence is CASGSLFYYEQYF. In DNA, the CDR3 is TGTGCCAGCGGATCTTTATTTTATTACGAGCAGTACTTC.

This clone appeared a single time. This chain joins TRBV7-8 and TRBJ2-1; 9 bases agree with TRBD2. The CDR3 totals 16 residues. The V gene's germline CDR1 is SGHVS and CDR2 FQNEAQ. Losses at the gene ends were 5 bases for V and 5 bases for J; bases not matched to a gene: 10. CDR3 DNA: TGTGCCAGCAGCCCCCTTAGCGGGAGAAAGAACAATGAGCAGTTCTTC. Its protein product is CASSPLSGRKNNEQFF.

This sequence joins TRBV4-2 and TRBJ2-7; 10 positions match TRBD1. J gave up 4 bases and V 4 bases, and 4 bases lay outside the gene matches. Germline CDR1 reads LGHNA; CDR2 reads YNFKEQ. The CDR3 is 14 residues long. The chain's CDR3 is CASSRQGASYEQYF. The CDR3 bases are TGTGCCAGCAGCCGACAGGGGGCGAGTTACGAGCAGTACTTC.

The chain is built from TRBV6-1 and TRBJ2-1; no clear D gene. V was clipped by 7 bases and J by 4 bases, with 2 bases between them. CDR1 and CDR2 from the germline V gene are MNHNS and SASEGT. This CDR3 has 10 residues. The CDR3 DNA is TGTGCCAGCATGTACAATGAGCAGTTCTTC. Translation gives CASMYNEQFF.

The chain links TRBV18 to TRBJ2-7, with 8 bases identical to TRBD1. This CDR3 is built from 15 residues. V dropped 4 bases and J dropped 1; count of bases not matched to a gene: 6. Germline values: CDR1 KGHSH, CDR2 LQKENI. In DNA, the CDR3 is TGTGCCAGCTCACAAGCAGGGGGCTATTCCTACGAGCAGTACTTC. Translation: CASSQAGGYSYEQYF.

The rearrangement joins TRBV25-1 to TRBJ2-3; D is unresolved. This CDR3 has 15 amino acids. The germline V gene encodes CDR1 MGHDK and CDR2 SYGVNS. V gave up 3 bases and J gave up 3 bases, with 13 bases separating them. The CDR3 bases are TGTGCCAGCAGTGAGACCAAGACGGGTACAGATACGCAGTATTTT. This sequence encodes CASSETKTGTDTQYF.

The CDR3: CASSEEKLAVHEQYF. The CDR3 DNA is TGTGCCAGCAGTGAAGAGAAACTAGCAGTCCACGAGCAGTACTTC. The chain uses TRBV2 and TRBJ2-7; a possible D gene is TRBD2 (6 bases). The V and J ends lost 1 base and 5 bases respectively, with 15 bases between them. The CDR3 is 15 residues long. The germline V gene encodes CDR1 SNHLY and CDR2 FYNNEI.

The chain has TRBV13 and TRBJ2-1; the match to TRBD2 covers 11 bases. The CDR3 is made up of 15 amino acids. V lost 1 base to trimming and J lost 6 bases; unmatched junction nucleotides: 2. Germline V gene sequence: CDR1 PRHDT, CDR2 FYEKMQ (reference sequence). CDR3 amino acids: CASSLAGLAGNEQFF. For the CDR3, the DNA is TGTGCCAGCAGCTTAGCTGGACTAGCGGGCAATGAGCAGTTCTTC.

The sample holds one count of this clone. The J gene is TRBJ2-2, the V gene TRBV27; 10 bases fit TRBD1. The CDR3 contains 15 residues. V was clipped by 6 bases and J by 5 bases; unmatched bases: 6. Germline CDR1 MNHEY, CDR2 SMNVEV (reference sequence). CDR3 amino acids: CASRRQGAGTGELFF. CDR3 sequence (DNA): TGTGCCAGCAGAAGACAGGGGGCGGGGACCGGGGAGCTGTTTTTT.

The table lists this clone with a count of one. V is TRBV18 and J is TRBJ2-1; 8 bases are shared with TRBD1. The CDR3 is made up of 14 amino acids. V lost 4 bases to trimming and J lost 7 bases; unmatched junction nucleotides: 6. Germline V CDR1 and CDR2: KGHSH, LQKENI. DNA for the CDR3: TGTGCCAGCTCACTGGACAGGGTAAAAAATGAGCAGTTCTTC. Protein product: CASSLDRVKNEQFF.

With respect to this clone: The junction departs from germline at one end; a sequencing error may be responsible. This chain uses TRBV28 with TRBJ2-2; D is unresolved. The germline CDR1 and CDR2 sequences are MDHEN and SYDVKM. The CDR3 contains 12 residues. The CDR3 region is CVSTENAGELFF. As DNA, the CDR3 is TGTGTCAGTACCGAGAACGCCGGGGAGCTGTTTTTT.

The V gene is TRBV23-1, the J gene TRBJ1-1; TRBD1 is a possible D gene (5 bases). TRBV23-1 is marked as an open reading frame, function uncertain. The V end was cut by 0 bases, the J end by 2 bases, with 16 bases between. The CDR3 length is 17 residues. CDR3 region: CASSQSTRYRKNTEAFF. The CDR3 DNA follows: TGCGCCAGCAGTCAATCCACCAGATACAGGAAAAACACTGAAGCTTTCTTT.

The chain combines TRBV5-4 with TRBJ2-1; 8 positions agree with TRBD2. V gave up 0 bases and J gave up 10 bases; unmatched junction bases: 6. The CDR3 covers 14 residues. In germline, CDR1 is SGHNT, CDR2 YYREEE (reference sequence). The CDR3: CASSLGSGSREQFF. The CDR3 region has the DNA TGTGCCAGCAGCTTGGGGAGCGGGAGTCGGGAGCAGTTCTTC.

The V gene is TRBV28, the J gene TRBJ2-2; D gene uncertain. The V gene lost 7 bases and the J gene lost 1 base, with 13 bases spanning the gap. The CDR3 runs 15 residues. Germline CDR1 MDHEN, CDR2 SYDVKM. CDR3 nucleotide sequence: TGTGCCAGCAAACGAGGACGGATGAACACCGGGGAGCTGTTTTTT. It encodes CASKRGRMNTGELFF.

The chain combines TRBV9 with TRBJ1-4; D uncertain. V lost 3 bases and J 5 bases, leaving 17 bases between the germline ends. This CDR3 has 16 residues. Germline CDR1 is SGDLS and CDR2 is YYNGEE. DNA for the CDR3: TGTGCCAGCAGCGAGCGTTCTTCACTTTTAAATGAAAAACTGTTTTTT. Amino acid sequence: CASSERSSLLNEKLFF.

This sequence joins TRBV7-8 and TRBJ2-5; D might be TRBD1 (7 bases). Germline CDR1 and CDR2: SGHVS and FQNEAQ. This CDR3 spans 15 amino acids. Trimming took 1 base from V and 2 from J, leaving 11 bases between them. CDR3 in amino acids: CASSLGRDRQETQYF. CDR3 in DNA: TGTGCCAGCAGCTTAGGGAGGGACAGACAAGAGACCCAGTACTTC. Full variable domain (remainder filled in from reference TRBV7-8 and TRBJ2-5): GAGVSQSPRYKVAKRGQDVALRCDPISGHVSLFWYQQALGQGPEFLTYFQNEAQLDKSGLPSDRFFAERPEGSVSTLKIQRTQQEDSAVYLCASSLGRDRQETQYFGPGTRLLVL.

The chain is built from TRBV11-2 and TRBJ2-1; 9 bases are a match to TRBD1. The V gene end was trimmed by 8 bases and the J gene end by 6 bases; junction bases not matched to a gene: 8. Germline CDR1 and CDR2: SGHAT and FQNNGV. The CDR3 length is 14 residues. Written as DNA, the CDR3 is TGTGCCAGCCAGCCGGGACAGGGTCGCAATGAGCAGTTCTTC. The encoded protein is CASQPGQGRNEQFF.

The CDR3 here is CASSSYRGSSYNEQFF. The DNA of the CDR3 is TGTGCCAGCAGCTCATACAGGGGAAGCTCCTACAATGAGCAGTTCTTC. This rearrangement joins TRBV7-8 to TRBJ2-1, with 7 bases lining up with TRBD1. With V trimmed by 4 bases and J by 0 bases, 6 bases remained unmatched. The CDR3 runs to 16 residues. Germline lookup yields CDR1 SGHVS and CDR2 FQNEAQ.

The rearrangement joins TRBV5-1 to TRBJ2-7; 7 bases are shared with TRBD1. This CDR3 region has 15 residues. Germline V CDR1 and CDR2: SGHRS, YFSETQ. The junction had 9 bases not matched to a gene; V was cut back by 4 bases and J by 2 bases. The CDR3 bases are TGCGCCAGCAGCCTTGGGGGACAGCATACCTACGAGCAGTACTTC. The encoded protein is CASSLGGQHTYEQYF. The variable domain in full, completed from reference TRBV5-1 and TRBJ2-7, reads KAGVTQTPRYLIKTRGQQVTLSCSPISGHRSVSWYQQTPGQGLQFLFEYFSETQRNKGNFPGRFSGRQFSNSRSEMNVSTLELGDSALYLCASSLGGQHTYEQYFGPGTRLTVT.

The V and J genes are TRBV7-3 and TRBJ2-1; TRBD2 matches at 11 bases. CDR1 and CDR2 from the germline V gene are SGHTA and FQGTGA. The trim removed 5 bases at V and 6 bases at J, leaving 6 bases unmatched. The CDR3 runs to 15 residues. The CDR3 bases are TGTGCCAGCAGCGCACTAGCGGGAGTCCCCAATGAGCAGTTCTTC. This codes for CASSALAGVPNEQFF.

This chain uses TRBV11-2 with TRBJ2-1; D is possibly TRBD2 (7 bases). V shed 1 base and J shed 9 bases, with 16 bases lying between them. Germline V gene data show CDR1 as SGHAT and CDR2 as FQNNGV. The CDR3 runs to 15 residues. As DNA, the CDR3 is TGTGCCAGCAGCTTAGCCCCTGGGGGGGCGGGTGAGCAGTTCTTC. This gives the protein CASSLAPGGAGEQFF.

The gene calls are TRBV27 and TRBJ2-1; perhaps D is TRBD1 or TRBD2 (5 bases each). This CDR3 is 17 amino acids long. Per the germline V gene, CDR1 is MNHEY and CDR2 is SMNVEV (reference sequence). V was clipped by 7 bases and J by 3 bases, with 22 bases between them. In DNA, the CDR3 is TGTGCCAGCACCCCCGAGGCGGGCAGGGTGGGCTACAATGAGCAGTTCTTC. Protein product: CASTPEAGRVGYNEQFF.

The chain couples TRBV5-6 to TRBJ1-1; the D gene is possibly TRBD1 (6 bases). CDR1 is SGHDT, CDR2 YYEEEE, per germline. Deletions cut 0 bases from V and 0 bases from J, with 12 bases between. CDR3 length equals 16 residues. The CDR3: CASSLEGRGLNTEAFF. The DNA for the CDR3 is TGTGCCAGCAGCTTGGAGGGCAGGGGCTTGAACACTGAAGCTTTCTTT. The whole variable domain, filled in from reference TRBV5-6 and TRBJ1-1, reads DAGVTQSPTHLIKTRGQQVTLRCSPKSGHDTVSWYQQALGQGPQFIFQYYEEEERQRGNFPDRFSGHQFPNYSSELNVNALLLGDSALYLCASSLEGRGLNTEAFFGQGTRLTVV.

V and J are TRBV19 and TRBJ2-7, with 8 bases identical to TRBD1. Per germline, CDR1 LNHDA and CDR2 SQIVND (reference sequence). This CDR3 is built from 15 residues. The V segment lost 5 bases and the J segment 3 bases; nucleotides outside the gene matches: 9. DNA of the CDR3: TGTGCCAGTAGTTCCGTCGCGACAGGGGTCTACGAGCAGTACTTC. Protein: CASSSVATGVYEQYF.

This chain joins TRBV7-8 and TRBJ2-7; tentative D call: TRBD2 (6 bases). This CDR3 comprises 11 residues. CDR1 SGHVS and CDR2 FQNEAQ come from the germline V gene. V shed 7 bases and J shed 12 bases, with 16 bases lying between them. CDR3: CASNQDRESYF. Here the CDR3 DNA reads TGTGCCAGCAACCAGGATCGGGAGTCGTACTTC.

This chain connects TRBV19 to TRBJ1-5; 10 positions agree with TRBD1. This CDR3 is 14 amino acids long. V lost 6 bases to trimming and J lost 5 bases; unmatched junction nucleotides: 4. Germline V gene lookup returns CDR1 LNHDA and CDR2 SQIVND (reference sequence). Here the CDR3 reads CASRPDRGHQPQHF. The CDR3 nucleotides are TGTGCCAGTAGGCCCGACAGGGGGCATCAGCCCCAGCATTTT. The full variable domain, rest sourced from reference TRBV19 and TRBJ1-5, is DGGITQSPKYLFRKEGQNVTLSCEQNLNHDAMYWYRQDPGQGLRLIYYSQIVNDFQKGDIAEGYSVSREKKESFPLTVTSAQKNPTAFYLCASRPDRGHQPQHFGDGTRLSIL.

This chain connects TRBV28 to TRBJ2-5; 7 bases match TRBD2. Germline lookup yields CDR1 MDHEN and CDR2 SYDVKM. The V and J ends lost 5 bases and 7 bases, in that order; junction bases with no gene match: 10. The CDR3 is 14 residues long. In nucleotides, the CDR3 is TGTGCCAGCAGTACCTCGGGGGAGGGATGGACCCAGTACTTC. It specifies CASSTSGEGWTQYF.